This T cell receptor (beta chain) was sequenced for a study of cytomegalovirus exposure and HLA in healthy donors. The PCR used 60 Vbeta and 13 Jbeta primers. TCRdb's table, derived via immunoSEQ multiplex PCR, lists solely in-frame clones and lacks some. The sample shows approximately 100,000 clones, around 77% of them seen only once. Looked up from germline, CDR1 is SGHRS and CDR2 is YFSETQ. The CDR3 has 15 residues. Unmatched junction bases numbered 7, after V lost 4 bases and J lost 2 bases. The sample consisted of PBMCs. The TCR sequence derives from a man aged 45 to 65 in good health and CMV-seropositive. This chain joins TRBV5-1 and TRBJ2-3; TRBD1 matches at 7 bases. The CDR3 here is CASSPGTDNTDTQYF. The CDR3 DNA follows: TGCGCCAGCAGCCCGGGGACAGATAACACAGATACGCAGTATTTT.